This T cell receptor beta chain was profiled in a study of cytomegalovirus exposure and HLA in healthy donors (dated by TCRdb to the late 2010s). Study-level background: In an earlier analysis of roughly 500 of the donors, less than 350 Gb of sequence data and approximately 100 million unique TCR beta sequences from some 170 million T cells were reported. Approximately 310 gigabases of sequencing data and approximately 85 million unique TCR sequences were included in an early release covering several hundred HLA-typed donors. Of the roughly 420 genotyped donors, less than 85% were placed in the genetic ancestry cluster associated with self-reported Caucasian donors. The aim of the study was to test whether cataloging public T cell receptors could identify signatures of past pathogen exposure. The T cell repertoires of under 750 subjects were profiled by immunosequencing and related to cytomegalovirus serostatus. Besides the first cohort of some 670 subjects, a separate validation cohort made up of 90 to 150 different subjects was used. To predict cytomegalovirus infection status, the study brought together high-throughput TCR immunosequencing, statistical association of individual TCRs with disease status, and machine learning. In a later analysis, previously published TCR beta repertoires from 500 to 750 donors were re-analyzed and high-resolution HLA genotyping was added so that TCR occurrence patterns could be studied. Rather than drawing on any new phenotypic data, the later analysis identified candidate immune exposures from TCR beta sequences and the way those sequences occurred across donors. To decide whether each TCR beta V gene segment behaved as functional or pseudogenic, an earlier analysis of fewer than 750 of the donors relied on high-throughput TCR beta sequencing. Donor age, sex, ethnicity and CMV serostatus were collected together with the repertoire data. In a later genetic analysis, genome-wide SNP genotypes for about three fifths of the 666 donors were used, and that subset was treated as a discovery cohort. All discovery cohort repertoires had been generated using a single sequencing platform. HLA typing covered class I and class II loci at four-digit resolution. The number of typed donors differed by locus: about 629-630 for A, B, C, DRB1 and DQB1; roughly 510 for DQA1; 606 for DPA1; and some 470 for DPB1. Roughly five DR-DQ haplotypes were handled as single units for association and clustering because linkage in the cohort was strong. Among around 400 genotyped donors of the cohort, an average of approximately 240,000 unique TCR beta nucleotide sequences was sequenced per donor, of which 15% to 20% were non-productive.

The cohort was made up of roughly 670 healthy bone marrow donors. At the time of sampling, every cohort member was nominally healthy, though immune exposures that went unrecorded were likely present. CMV serostatus was recorded as positive for almost 300 and negative for about 55% of the roughly 670 cohort members, whereas no CMV serostatus was recorded for the donor in question. Every donor gave a peripheral blood sample, and the peripheral blood mononuclear cells from that sample were used for TCR beta sequencing. The Qiagen DNeasy Blood Extraction Kit was used to extract genomic DNA from the blood cell samples. The library relied on the immunoSEQ multiplex PCR assay. For the multiplex PCR, a mixture combining 60 forward primers for TCR Vbeta segments and 13 reverse primers for TCR Jbeta segments was used. The CDR3 region of rearranged TCR beta genes was amplified from genomic DNA by a multiplex PCR assay. On the Illumina HiSeq System, the amplified TCR beta libraries were sequenced as 87-base-pair reads. The study's processing was this. A later analysis counted tens of millions of unique TCR beta chains across the 666 repertoires, and 10 million to 11 million of these chains were shared by at least two donors. Raw reads were error-corrected and collapsed into unique sequences with a nearest-neighbor algorithm that merged closely related sequences to remove PCR and sequencing errors. Alignment of CDR3 sequences to IMGT reference sequences was used to assign V, D and J gene segments. For a sequence to be retained, a match of at least six nucleotides was required to both a V gene segment and a J gene segment. A rearrangement counted as productive if the CDR3 had no stop codons and remained in frame with V and J, and every other rearrangement counted as non-productive. CDR3 was defined by IMGT convention, running from the second conserved V-encoded cysteine to the conserved J-encoded phenylalanine. Sequences without an unambiguous match to a single V gene segment were excluded from the earlier analysis of 450 to 750 of the donors. In an earlier analysis of 587 of the donors, V segments were called functional above 56.7% productive rearrangements and were called segregating when the between-donor standard deviation exceeded 5%. To diagnose cytomegalovirus status from the catalog of TCR beta chain sequences, a statistical classification framework was built. In a later analysis, TCR nucleotide sequences were compared against IMGT/GENE-DB human TR gene sequences so that V and J genes could be assigned. Using the TCRdist pipeline, a later analysis assigned CDR3 sequences along with most-parsimonious VDJ recombination scenarios. In a later analysis, each TCR beta chain was defined by its CDR3 amino acid sequence together with its V-gene family, and reads without a unique V-gene family were excluded. In a later analysis, approximately 590 highly shared, low-generation-probability nucleotide sequences were removed to address suspected cross-contamination and a sequencing artifact. For each public chain, a later analysis derived a clonal expansion index from normalized ranks of inferred template counts within each repertoire. A later analysis computed generation probabilities with a VDJ recombination model fitted to out-of-frame rearrangements, and checked the results against IGoR. In a later analysis, hypergeometric tests were used to score TCR-TCR, TCR-HLA and TCR-CMV co-occurrence, with a repertoire-size bias correction applied to TCR pairs. A later analysis estimated false discovery rates by permuting HLA or CMV assignments 20 times. In a later analysis, co-occurring TCRs were grouped using DBSCAN, with TCRdist sequence similarity added in when clustering inside HLA-allele-positive subsets. Repertoires with fewer than 30,000 or more than 120,000 public chains, plus five repertoires with anomalous nucleotide sharing, were excluded from co-occurrence clustering. Imported from immuneACCESS, the table was reduced by TCRdb to in-frame sequences with V and J called. These copies leave out some clones; in studies compared against another copy, an unresolved V gene accounts for under half, and the cause of the remainder is not known. V and J calls plus clone size are reproduced from that table; the DNA served to infer D and trimming. The sample table holds about 82,000 clones, of which roughly 80% were seen once. The ten most abundant clones make up 13% of the sample.

What the research found in general, with its limitations: It was suggested by the authors that the approach could potentially be generalized to other disease states and immunological phenotypes. Most CMV-associated TCR beta chains appeared to be HLA-restricted in a later analysis, and the HLA associations seemed to be driven largely by CMV exposure. Immune exposure information for the cohort was limited to CMV serostatus. In an earlier analysis of some 640 of the donors, most TCR beta V segments were observed in productive rearrangements about 87% or about 30% of the time, broadly matching IMGT annotations. Most TCR sequences were observed very rarely across donors, whereas some public TCRs were present in many individuals. This cohort had only TCR beta chains sequenced, and the lack of alpha or paired-chain data limited which features could be detected. A later analysis reported that several top co-occurrence clusters appeared linked to parvovirus B19, influenza, CMV and Epstein-Barr virus. The study gave a list of about 150 TCR beta chains associated with cytomegalovirus. A later genetic analysis reported fewer N-insertions in productive TCRs among donors in an Asian-associated ancestry cluster than the roughly 650-donor mean. A further reported finding was that TCR beta sequences accurately predicted the HLA-A and HLA-B alleles for most subjects in the first cohort. Because HLA typing was missing for some donors at each locus, association tests included only the typed subset. In a later analysis, HLA-associated TCR beta chains showed more clonal expansion and lower generation probabilities than non-associated chains that were equally common. A group of highly shared sequence variants was considered likely to be a technical artifact of the sequencing pipeline. When HLA alleles, especially DR and DQ, strongly co-occurred, TCR associations were difficult to assign to individual alleles. In both the original and validation cohorts, the classifier was reported to diagnose cytomegalovirus status with high specificity and sensitivity. An association between a missense DCLRE1C variant and V-gene and J-gene trimming of TCR beta chains was found in a later genetic analysis and replicated in an independent cohort. A later analysis associated approximately 17,000 TCR beta sequences with specific HLA alleles at a false discovery rate of 0.05. In a later analysis, the rate of TCR association differed among HLA loci, with DRB1 alleles having the most associated TCRs and HLA-C alleles having the fewest. Presence/absence analyses assumed roughly uniform sequencing depth across donors, an assumption that may not hold. Three of the identified cytomegalovirus-associated TCR beta chains were confirmed in vitro to be specific for cytomegalovirus antigens. Correlated functional status among segregating V segments might reflect linkage disequilibrium, but an unknown experimental factor could not be ruled out. Some IMGT-functional V segments, including TRBV6-2 and TRBV6-3, could not be told apart with the 87-base-pair reads, so those segments were excluded. Because counts were too low, roughly 17 rarely observed V segments, including chromosome 9 orphons, were left out of the earlier analysis of a few hundred of the donors.

As for this clone: Its target antigen remains unknown. No per-base quality is available; no much larger clone lies one base away.

V is reduced by 2 bases and J by 11 bases, leaving a spacing of 13 bases between them. Counted from cysteine to phenylalanine, this CDR3 has 13 amino acids. Here the CDR3 DNA is all that survives: 39 bases in frame from base 1. Via the germline V gene (reference sequence), CDR1 is MNHEY and CDR2 SMNVEV. This receptor was obtained from a human donor in good health. Rearrangement joined TRBV27 to TRBJ1-5, and possibly TRBD1, on 5 matching bases. Sequencing input: PBMCs. The CDR3 protein: CASSLTVGGSQHF. The DNA is as follows: TGTGCCAGCAGTTTAACGGTCGGGGGTTCCCAGCATTTT.